This TCR beta chain was profiled in a study of T cell clonotyping in hematopoietic cell transplantation. Overall study findings and caveats: Broader posttransplant TCR repertoire diversity was predicted by graft donor and pretransplant recipient Inverse Simpson Index values. Cells were unsorted, so CD4 and CD8 contributions were not separated. Pathologically expanded recipient clonotypes increased progressively from day 30 to day 180 as diversity fell. Few recipient clonotypes overlapped donors; over 95% were de novo at given depth.

The data were produced by immunoSEQ multiplex PCR, yet TCRdb's version contains in-frame clones alone and is incomplete. The sample records roughly 27,000 clones, approximately 95% being singletons. The CDR3 spans 15 residues. The germline CDR1 and CDR2 sequences are SGDLS and YYNGEE. Trimming took 0 bases from V and 7 from J, leaving 13 bases between them. Turning to this clone: Its matching antigen is unknown.

This TCR came from a man in his fifties in good health. Some clones in this sample may be carry-over from other donors' samples. The rearrangement links TRBV9 to TRBJ2-2, with D unresolved. Sequenced material: peripheral blood mononuclear cells. The CDR3 DNA is TGTGCCAGCAGCGTAGGGGTCTCACACAGCGGGGAGCTGTTTTTT. Its protein product is CASSVGVSHSGELFF.